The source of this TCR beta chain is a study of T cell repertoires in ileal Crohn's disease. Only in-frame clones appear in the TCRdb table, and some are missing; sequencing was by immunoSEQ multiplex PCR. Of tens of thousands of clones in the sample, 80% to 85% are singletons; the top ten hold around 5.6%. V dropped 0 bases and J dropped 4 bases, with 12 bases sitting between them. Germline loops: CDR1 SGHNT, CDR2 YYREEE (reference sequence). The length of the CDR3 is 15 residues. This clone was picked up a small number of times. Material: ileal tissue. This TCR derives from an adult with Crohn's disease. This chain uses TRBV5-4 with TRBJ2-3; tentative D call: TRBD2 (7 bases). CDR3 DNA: TGTGCCAGCAGCTTGGGAAGGGGGGGCCCAGATACGCAGTATTTT. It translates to CASSLGRGGPDTQYF.